This T cell receptor (beta chain) derives from a study of blood T cell repertoires in COVID-19 (dated by TCRdb to the early 2020s). About the investigation overall: Collaborator samples came from the United States, Italy and Spain and covered acute and convalescent phases of COVID-19. The prospective study material was composed of cDNA or gDNA derived from T cells, B-cell-depleted T cells, or PBMCs. HLA class I and class II types, where available, came from metadata supplied by the sample provider rather than from assay-based typing. The samples were drawn from the first 160 participants of the ongoing ImmuneRACE study and from under 1,500 subjects provided by 6 global collaborators. Sample metadata almost always included a de-identified subject ID, COVID-19 status, age in years and sex. Deeply sampled blood TCRbeta repertoires from subjects exposed to, actively infected with, or recovered from COVID-19 were included in the dataset. A freely available public database, intended as a resource for researchers studying the immune response to SARS-CoV-2, is where the repertoires were released. Points the paper makes about the study in general: Clinical and demographic metadata were provided uncurated, with the amount varying by source and participant.

The CDR3 starts with the cysteine, ends with the phenylalanine, and has 13 residues. CDR3 DNA only is kept here, 39 bases in frame from base 1. In the germline V gene (reference sequence), CDR1 corresponds to GTSNPN and CDR2 to SVGIG. Germline trimming: 3 bases from V, 4 bases from J; junction bases outside gene matches: 2. In regard to this clone: No cognate antigen has been identified for it. Base quality data are lacking; no much larger clone is found one base away. The same CDR3 is also encoded by other DNA sequences in this sample.

TCRbeta CDR3 regions were amplified from genomic DNA by means of the immunoSEQ Assay, a bias-controlled multiplex PCR. As for the authors' bioinformatics: Nucleated cell counts per sample were estimated from amplification of reference gene primers within the assay. Sequence reads were collapsed and filtered to measure the absolute abundance of every unique TCRbeta CDR3 rearrangement. For each sample, productive Simpson clonality was calculated by taking the square root of Simpson's diversity index across productive rearrangements. TCRdb obtained this table from immuneACCESS and retained in-frame rearrangements with V and J assigned. These tables miss some clones; where compared with another copy, unresolved V genes account for less than half of the shortfall, and the remainder is unexplained. V and J calls and clone size are those listed in that table; D and trimming were worked out from the DNA. The sample has 250,000 or so clones on record, around 86% of them singletons. The ten most abundant clones make up 0.85% to 1% of the sample.

Samples from volunteer blood donors who had recovered from COVID-19 were contributed by a second Seattle source. Collaborating institutions collected whole blood in K2EDTA tubes following their own protocols. Collaborator samples were shipped for TCRbeta analysis as frozen whole blood, isolated PBMCs, or DNA extracted from either sample type. Input material: peripheral blood. This TCR was sampled from a woman aged 40 to 49 who had recovered from COVID-19. The rearrangement joined TRBV30 to TRBJ2-2; the junction holds 7 bases that match TRBD1. This receptor carries the CDR3 CAWSSGGTGELFF. The bases read TGTGCCTGGAGCTCAGGGGGCACCGGGGAGCTGTTTTTT.